This T cell receptor beta chain was captured in a study of control samples from healthy donors and cancer patients (dated by TCRdb to about 2020). Notes on this clone: Its antigen is currently not known. One base away there is no much larger clone; base qualities are not given.

From the cysteine through the phenylalanine, the CDR3 covers 15 amino acids. Of the read, only the CDR3 DNA is kept; its 45 bases are in frame from base 1. V sheds 2 bases and J sheds 0 bases, leaving 7 bases between their ends. The CDR1 and CDR2 encoded by the germline V gene are SGHTA and FQGNSA. Libraries came from the immunoSEQ multiplex PCR assay. The table comes from immuneACCESS by way of TCRdb, which keeps in-frame sequences with V and J called. Part of the clones is missing from these tables; in studies checked, under half for an unresolved V gene and the rest for unknown reasons. In this sample the table shows tens of thousands of clones, less than 90% of which occur a single time. Roughly 7.6% of the sample goes to the ten largest clones.

Sequencing was carried out using blood. The sequence joins TRBV7-2 to TRBJ1-4; the D gene is not confidently resolved. This receptor was taken from a woman in her sixties or seventies in good health. The CDR3 is CASSLWRATNEKLFF. The DNA reads TGTGCCAGCAGCTTATGGAGAGCAACTAATGAAAAACTGTTTTTT.